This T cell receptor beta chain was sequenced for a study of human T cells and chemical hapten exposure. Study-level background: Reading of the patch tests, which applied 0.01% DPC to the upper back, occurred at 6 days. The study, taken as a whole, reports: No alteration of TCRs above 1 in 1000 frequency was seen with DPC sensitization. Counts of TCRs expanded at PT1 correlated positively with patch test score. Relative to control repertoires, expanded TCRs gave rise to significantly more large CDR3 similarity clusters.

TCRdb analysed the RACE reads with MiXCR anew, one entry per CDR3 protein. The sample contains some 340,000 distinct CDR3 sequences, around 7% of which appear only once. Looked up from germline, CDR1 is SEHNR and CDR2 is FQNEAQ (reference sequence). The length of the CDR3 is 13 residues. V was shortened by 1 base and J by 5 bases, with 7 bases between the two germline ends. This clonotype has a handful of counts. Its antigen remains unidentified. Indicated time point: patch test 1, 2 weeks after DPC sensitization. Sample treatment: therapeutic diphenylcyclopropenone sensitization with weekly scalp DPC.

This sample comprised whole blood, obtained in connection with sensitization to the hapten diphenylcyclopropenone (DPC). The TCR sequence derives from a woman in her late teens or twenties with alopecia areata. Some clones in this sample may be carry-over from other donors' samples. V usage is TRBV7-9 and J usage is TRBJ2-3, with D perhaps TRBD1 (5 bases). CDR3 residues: CASSLGREDTQYF. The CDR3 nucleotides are TGTGCCAGCAGCTTAGGCAGGGAAGATACGCAGTATTTT.